This TCR beta chain comes out of a study of control samples from healthy donors and cancer patients. This clone was found once. Assay: immunoSEQ multiplex PCR; the TCRdb copy retains only in-frame clones and omits some. This table has under 150,000 clones, over 75% appearing once. Germline loops: CDR1 SQVTM, CDR2 ANQGSEA. The CDR3 has 15 residues. V was cut by 7 bases and J by 3 bases, with 20 bases left in between. Sample: PBMCs. The chain uses TRBV29-1 and TRBJ2-3, with D perhaps given as TRBD1 or TRBD2 (5 bases each). The TCR sequence derives from a woman aged 50 to 60 with colorectal cancer. Here the CDR3 reads CSAAAVGVGTDTQYF. The CDR3 nucleotides are TGCAGCGCCGCGGCTGTGGGGGTAGGTACAGATACGCAGTATTTT.